A single sample gave rise to the 25 T cell receptor beta chains below, sequenced in a study of a mutant IDH1 vaccine in newly diagnosed glioma. The time point denotes: week 23, last vaccination. The study gave 300 ug of mutant IDH1 20-mer peptide per vaccine dose, with topical imiquimod. TCRdb keeps only in-frame clones here, not all; method: immunoSEQ multiplex PCR. The top ten clones hold less than 3% of a sample with about 43,000 clones, approximately 84% of them seen once. Their antigens remain unidentified. Sequences were derived from PBMCs, sampled from a glioma patient whose treatment included an IDH1 peptide vaccine. Receptors originate from a woman between 18 and 29 years old with glioma. Some clones in this sample may be carry-over from other donors' samples.

This sequence joins TRBV2 and TRBJ1-6; D remains ambiguous. Trimming cost V 3 bases and J 7 bases, with 16 bases left between them. The CDR3 consists of 16 residues. Germline CDR1 is SNHLY and CDR2 is FYNNEI. The CDR3 here is CASSDWGLGRNSPLHF. The CDR3 nucleotides read TGTGCCAGCAGTGACTGGGGTTTGGGTCGGAATTCACCCCTCCACTTT.

J is TRBJ2-7 and V is TRBV7-6; D gene uncertain. The CDR3 loop spans 13 amino acids. CDR1 SGHVS and CDR2 FNYEAQ come from the germline V gene. The V end lost 5 bases, the J end lost 3 bases, and 11 bases lay between the germline ends. CDR3 coding DNA: TGTGCCAGCAGCCCTTCCCCAGGCTACGAGCAGTACTTC. Encoded protein: CASSPSPGYEQYF. The full variable domain, completed using reference TRBV7-6 and TRBJ2-7, is GAGVSQSPRYKVTKRGQDVALRCDPISGHVSLYWYRQALGQGPEFLTYFNYEAQQDKSGLPNDRFSAERPEGSISTLTIQRTEQRDSAMYRCASSPSPGYEQYFGPGTRLTVT.

The V call is TRBV10-3, the J call TRBJ2-2, with D perhaps matching TRBD1 (6 bases). Trimming removed 2 bases at V and 1 base at J, with 11 bases between. CDR1 is ENHRY, CDR2 SYGVKD, per germline. This CDR3 comprises 16 residues. Here the CDR3 reads CAISEGTGQNTGELFF. The CDR3, as DNA: TGTGCCATCAGTGAGGGAACGGGACAGAACACCGGGGAGCTGTTTTTT.

The sample holds a few counts of this clone. This chain connects TRBV6-5 to TRBJ1-3, with D possibly matching TRBD1 (6 bases). Between the trimmed V and J ends, which lost 2 bases and 0 bases, there was a span of 11 bases. CDR1 is MNHEY and CDR2 is SVGAGI in the germline V gene. This CDR3 contains 16 residues. The DNA of the CDR3 is TGTGCCAGCAGTTACGGTACAGGGAGCTCTGGAAACACCATATATTTT. Its translation: CASSYGTGSSGNTIYF.

This clone appeared a few times. Distinct nucleotide sequences in the sample also encode this CDR3. This sequence joins TRBV19 and TRBJ2-7; perhaps D is TRBD1 or TRBD2 (5 bases each). The CDR3 is 13 amino acids. V was trimmed by 1 base and J by 3 bases, leaving 7 bases between them. Germline V gives CDR1 LNHDA, CDR2 SQIVND (reference sequence). The chain's CDR3 is CASSIARGYEQYF. CDR3 DNA: TGTGCCAGTAGTATAGCGAGGGGCTACGAGCAGTACTTC.

In its sample, this clone was seen a few times. The gene calls are TRBV4-3 and TRBJ1-5; the D is unclear. Germline V gives CDR1 LGHNA, CDR2 YSLEER. The CDR3 extends over 13 amino acids. V was cut by 0 bases and J by 6 bases, with 6 bases left in between. CDR3 nucleotides: TGCGCCAGCAGCCAAGATATCGCTCAGCCCCAGCATTTT. The encoded protein is CASSQDIAQPQHF.

The rearrangement joins TRBV2 to TRBJ2-5, with D tentatively TRBD2 (6 bases). V was shortened by 7 bases and J by 5 bases, with 20 bases between the two germline ends. The CDR3 is 15 amino acids. CDR1 is SNHLY, CDR2 FYNNEI, per germline. The CDR3: CASTAGYDSMETQYF. The DNA of the CDR3 is TGTGCCAGCACGGCGGGGTACGATTCTATGGAGACCCAGTACTTC.

The chain uses TRBV29-1 and TRBJ2-5, with D possibly being TRBD2 (6 bases). The V gene's germline CDR1 is SQVTM and CDR2 ANQGSEA. V was pared by 7 bases and J by 5 bases, with 23 bases between. The CDR3 covers 15 residues. This chain's CDR3 is CSAPKDGSVSETQYF. CDR3 bases: TGCAGCGCCCCCAAGGACGGGAGTGTGAGCGAGACCCAGTACTTC.

This clone was seen once. This chain uses TRBV13 with TRBJ1-2; D is uncertain. Trimming removed 5 bases from V and 5 bases from J, with 9 bases in between. The CDR3 consists of 12 residues. Germline CDR1 reads PRHDT; CDR2 reads FYEKMQ (reference sequence). Here the CDR3 DNA reads TGTGCCAGCAGCCTGGGCGAATATGGCTACACCTTC. The encoded protein is CASSLGEYGYTF.

This clone was picked up a small number of times. The chain carries TRBV29-1 and TRBJ2-1, with 7 positions matching TRBD2. CDR1 is SQVTM, CDR2 ANQGSEA, per germline. Germline trimming cut 4 bases from V and 0 bases from J; bases unmatched to any gene: 3. The CDR3 totals 14 residues. This CDR3 is CSVVGGSSYNEQFF. The CDR3 DNA sequence: TGCAGCGTTGTTGGCGGGAGCTCCTACAATGAGCAGTTCTTC.

The chain combines TRBV9 with TRBJ1-2, with D unresolved. Germline CDR1 is SGDLS and CDR2 is YYNGEE. The CDR3 runs 13 residues. The V end was cut by 4 bases, the J end by 6 bases, with 13 bases between. This chain's CDR3 is CASSYSPGDGYTF. CDR3 bases: TGTGCCAGCAGCTACTCCCCTGGGGATGGCTACACCTTC.

This CDR3 reads CASSQFRGGRTDTQYF. CDR3 DNA: TGCGCCAGCAGCCAATTCAGAGGGGGCAGAACAGATACGCAGTATTTT. The chain links TRBV4-3 to TRBJ2-3, with 7 bases fitting TRBD1. The V gene end was trimmed by 2 bases and the J gene end by 3 bases; junction bases not matched to a gene: 8. The CDR3 has 16 amino acids. Germline V gives CDR1 LGHNA, CDR2 YSLEER.

This rearrangement joins TRBV6-5 to TRBJ1-5; 9 bases agree with TRBD1. J lost 4 bases, V lost 5 bases, and 3 bases had no gene match. The germline V gene encodes CDR1 MNHEY and CDR2 SVGAGI. The CDR3 is 14 residues long. CDR3 sequence reads: CASSDGTGNQPQHF. The CDR3 region has the DNA TGTGCCAGCAGTGACGGGACAGGGAATCAGCCCCAGCATTTT.

The table lists this clone with a few counts. Here the CDR3 reads CASSVSLATEAFF. The CDR3 DNA follows: TGTGCCAGCAGCGTTTCCCTGGCCACTGAAGCTTTCTTT. This sequence joins TRBV9 and TRBJ1-1; D not resolved. V lost 2 bases and J 4 bases, leaving 9 bases between the germline ends. CDR3 size: 13 residues. From germline, CDR1 is SGDLS and CDR2 YYNGEE. Looking up the rest from reference TRBV9 and TRBJ1-1 gives the full variable domain: DSGVTQTPKHLITATGQRVTLRCSPRSGDLSVYWYQQSLDQGLQFLIQYYNGEERAKGNILERFSAQQFPDLHSELNLSSLELGDSALYFCASSVSLATEAFFGQGTRLTVV.

This chain links TRBV5-6 with TRBJ2-1; D uncertain. The CDR3 runs 14 residues. Trimming left V 4 bases short and J 2 bases short, with 10 bases between. CDR1 is SGHDT and CDR2 is YYEEEE in the germline V gene. The DNA of the CDR3 is TGTGCCAGCAGCCCGTTGATCGCCTACAATGAGCAGTTCTTC. Its translation is CASSPLIAYNEQFF.

CDR3 nucleotides: TGTGCCAGCAGATACCGGGACAGGGTCTATGGCTACACCTTC. Amino acids: CASRYRDRVYGYTF. The chain is built from TRBV6-1 and TRBJ1-2, with TRBD1 matching over 9 bases. Trimming took 6 bases from V and 4 from J; bases not matched to a gene: 6. This CDR3 comprises 14 residues. Per the germline V gene, CDR1 is MNHNS and CDR2 is SASEGT.

The rearrangement joins TRBV7-2 to TRBJ2-3, with 9 bases lining up with TRBD2. Germline V gives CDR1 SGHTA, CDR2 FQGNSA. Germline trimming cut 0 bases from V and 2 bases from J; bases unmatched to any gene: 3. CDR3 length equals 16 residues. The CDR3 DNA is TGTGCCAGCAGCTTAGCGGGCGGGGGGGCCACAGATACGCAGTATTTT. Protein sequence: CASSLAGGGATDTQYF.

The CDR3 protein is CASSLVGQGTEQYF. CDR3 nucleotide sequence: TGTGCCAGCAGCTTAGTGGGACAGGGCACCGAGCAGTACTTC. The chain joins TRBV7-9 to TRBJ2-7, with TRBD1 matching over 9 bases. Germline assignment: CDR1 SEHNR and CDR2 FQNEAQ (reference sequence). This CDR3 has 14 amino acids. With 1 base clipped from V and 6 bases from J, the junction kept 4 bases outside the gene matches.

The chain carries TRBV29-1 and TRBJ1-2, with TRBD1 as a possible D gene (5 bases). The V end lost 6 bases, the J end lost 2 bases, and 10 bases lay between the germline ends. The CDR3 is 12 amino acids. In germline, CDR1 is SQVTM, CDR2 ANQGSEA. CDR3 bases: TGCAGCGTGAAGGACACGAACTATGGCTACACCTTC. It is translated as CSVKDTNYGYTF. Based on the CDR3 plus reference TRBV29-1 and TRBJ1-2, the full variable domain is SAVISQKPSRDICQRGTSLTIQCQVDSQVTMMFWYRQQPGQSLTLIATANQGSEATYESGFVIDKFPISRPNLTFSTLTVSNMSPEDSSIYLCSVKDTNYGYTFGSGTRLTVV.

J is TRBJ2-7 and V is TRBV6-1; D might be TRBD1 (6 bases). There are 15 residues in the CDR3. The ends were cut back, 1 base at V and 1 base at J, with 11 bases in the middle. Germline CDR1 is MNHNS and CDR2 is SASEGT. CDR3 amino acids: CASSEESGDSYEQYF. The CDR3 DNA is TGTGCCAGCAGTGAAGAGTCAGGGGATTCCTACGAGCAGTACTTC.

The chain joins TRBV19 to TRBJ2-3; D may be TRBD2 (7 bases). Trimming took off 1 base at V and 6 bases at J, with 14 bases between the two ends. The CDR3 extends over 15 amino acids. The germline V gene has CDR1 LNHDA and CDR2 SQIVND (reference sequence). The CDR3: CASSIAAGAGDTQYF. CDR3 coding DNA: TGTGCCAGTAGTATAGCTGCGGGGGCGGGGGATACGCAGTATTTT.

This chain connects TRBV10-3 to TRBJ2-2, with 7 nucleotides matching TRBD2. V lost 9 bases to trimming and J lost 0 bases; unmatched junction nucleotides: 1. The CDR3 sequence is 13 residues long. Germline CDR1 is ENHRY and CDR2 is SYGVKD. Here the CDR3 reads CAIGLANTGELFF. In DNA, the CDR3 is TGTGCCATAGGACTAGCGAACACCGGGGAGCTGTTTTTT.

With respect to this clone: At the DNA level, this CDR3 is encoded by other sequences in the same sample as well. The chain joins TRBV9 to TRBJ2-1, with D perhaps matching TRBD1 (6 bases). V was pared by 0 bases and J by 5 bases, with 15 bases between. CDR1 is SGDLS and CDR2 is YYNGEE in the germline V gene. The CDR3 spans 16 residues. CDR3 in amino acids: CASSVDPRGKDNEQFF. CDR3 DNA sequence: TGTGCCAGCAGCGTAGACCCCAGGGGCAAGGACAATGAGCAGTTCTTC. The whole variable domain, remainder taken from reference TRBV9 and TRBJ2-1, is DSGVTQTPKHLITATGQRVTLRCSPRSGDLSVYWYQQSLDQGLQFLIQYYNGEERAKGNILERFSAQQFPDLHSELNLSSLELGDSALYFCASSVDPRGKDNEQFFGPGTRLTVL.

The chain combines TRBV11-2 with TRBJ1-6, with TRBD1 matching over 10 bases. The CDR3 runs 17 residues. V lost 1 base and J lost 5; bases outside the gene matches: 5. Germline assignment: CDR1 SGHAT and CDR2 FQNNGV. CDR3 region: CASSLAPGQGNNSPLHF. CDR3 nucleotide sequence: TGTGCCAGCAGCTTAGCCCCGGGACAGGGGAATAATTCACCCCTCCACTTT.

The chain is built from TRBV5-1 and TRBJ2-7; TRBD1 matches at 8 bases. This CDR3 comprises 15 residues. The V gene end was trimmed by 0 bases and the J gene end by 2 bases; junction bases not matched to a gene: 4. Germline-derived CDR1 and CDR2 are SGHRS and YFSETQ. The CDR3 DNA reads TGCGCCAGCAGCTTGGACAGGGGGACCACCTACGAGCAGTACTTC. Translated, it gives CASSLDRGTTYEQYF.